This record covers a single T cell receptor beta chain. As yet, its antigen is unknown. Clones were sequenced by immunoSEQ multiplex PCR, and TCRdb holds only the in-frame ones, with some missing. The sample has hundreds of thousands of clones; 95% to 98% are singletons. The record originates from a study of shared clonotypes between healthy human individuals. Findings and limits, study-wide: Rarefaction indicated that sorted-subset sequencing remained incomplete although depth was large. Of the naive CD4 clonotypes, about 5.4% were shared across a few donors. Naive subsets usually exceeded memory subsets in estimated richness. Clonotypes shared by all four donors outscored non-shared clonotypes in generation probability.

Cells designated naive CD8 were CD45RO-negative and were positively selected for CCR7, with terminally differentiated effector memory CD45RA+ cells excluded. CDR1 and CDR2 from the germline V gene are SQVTM and ANQGSEA. V lost 5 bases and J 6 bases, leaving 14 bases between the germline ends. This CDR3 is 12 amino acids long. The source is a man under 40 in good health. Sequencing used naive CD8+ T cells sorted from blood. The chain carries TRBV29-1 and TRBJ2-7; possibly TRBD1 for D (5 bases). The CDR3 spells CSVHLGPGEQYF. The DNA for the CDR3 is TGCAGCGTTCATCTGGGGCCGGGCGAGCAGTACTTC.